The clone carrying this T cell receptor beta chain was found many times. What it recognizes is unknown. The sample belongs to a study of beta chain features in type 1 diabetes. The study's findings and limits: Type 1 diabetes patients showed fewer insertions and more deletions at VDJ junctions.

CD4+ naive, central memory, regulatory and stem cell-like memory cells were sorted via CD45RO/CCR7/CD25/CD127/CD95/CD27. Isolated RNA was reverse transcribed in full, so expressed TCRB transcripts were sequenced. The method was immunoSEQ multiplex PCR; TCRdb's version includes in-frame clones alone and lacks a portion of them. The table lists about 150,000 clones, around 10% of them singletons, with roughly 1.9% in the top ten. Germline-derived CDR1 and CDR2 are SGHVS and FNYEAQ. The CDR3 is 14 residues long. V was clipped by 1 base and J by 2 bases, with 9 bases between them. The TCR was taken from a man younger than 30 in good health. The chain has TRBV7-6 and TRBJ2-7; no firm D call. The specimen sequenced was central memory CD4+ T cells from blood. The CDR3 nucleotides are TGTGCCAGCAGCTTAGGGCTGGCGACCTACGAGCAGTACTTC. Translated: CASSLGLATYEQYF.